This TCR beta chain was profiled in a study of cytomegalovirus exposure and HLA in healthy donors (TCRdb year 2017). In the study overall: An earlier analysis of a few hundred of the donors reported 250 to 300 Gb of sequence data and about 120 million unique TCR beta sequences obtained from some 170 million T cells. A later analysis re-examined previously published TCR beta repertoires from more than 600 donors and added high-resolution HLA genotyping to investigate patterns of TCR occurrence. Using immunosequencing, the study profiled T cell repertoires from fewer than 700 subjects and related those repertoires to cytomegalovirus serostatus. To decide whether each TCR beta V gene segment behaved as functional or pseudogenic, an earlier analysis of fewer than 750 of the donors relied on high-throughput TCR beta sequencing. Rather than using new phenotypic data, the later analysis identified candidate immune exposures from TCR beta sequences and from how often those sequences occurred across donors. A handful of DR-DQ haplotypes were handled as single units for association and clustering because linkage in the cohort was strong. Besides the first cohort of around 670 subjects, a separate validation cohort made up of over 100 different subjects was used. Of the 300 to 400 genotyped donors, 65% to 90% fell in the genetic ancestry cluster associated with self-reported Caucasian donors. Typing coverage varied by locus: roughly 629-630 donors for A, B, C, DRB1 and DQB1; approximately 500 for DQA1; 600 to 610 for DPA1; more than 450 for DPB1. Among over 350 genotyped donors of the cohort, an average of around 240,000 unique TCR beta nucleotide sequences were sequenced per donor, roughly 20% of them non-productive. Alongside the repertoire data, information on donor age, sex, ethnicity and CMV serostatus was compiled. Roughly 300 gigabases of sequencing data and 70 million to 100 million unique TCR sequences were included in an early release covering several hundred HLA-typed donors. All discovery cohort repertoires had been generated using a single sequencing platform. Class I and class II HLA loci were covered by the typing at four-digit resolution. High-throughput TCR immunosequencing, statistical association of individual TCRs with disease status, and machine learning were combined to predict cytomegalovirus infection status. Genome-wide SNP genotypes for about 65% of the 666 donors were used in a later genetic analysis, which treated that subset as a discovery cohort. The study aimed to test whether signatures of past pathogen exposure could be identified by cataloging public T cell receptors.

Library preparation used the immunoSEQ multiplex PCR assay. A mixture of 60 forward primers for TCR Vbeta segments and 13 reverse primers for TCR Jbeta segments was used in the multiplex PCR. The CDR3 region of rearranged TCR beta genes was amplified from genomic DNA with a multiplex PCR assay. Amplified TCR beta libraries were sequenced as 87-base-pair reads on the Illumina HiSeq System. Per the authors' processing: A later analysis tallied 80 million to 95 million unique TCR beta chains across the 666 repertoires, and about 12 million of those chains were shared by two or more donors. Raw reads were error-corrected and collapsed into unique sequences by a nearest-neighbor algorithm in which closely related sequences were merged to remove PCR and sequencing errors. V, D and J gene segments were assigned by aligning CDR3 sequences to IMGT reference sequences. For a sequence to be retained, a match of at least six nucleotides to both a V gene segment and a J gene segment was required. Rearrangements were called productive when the CDR3 lacked stop codons and stayed in frame with V and J; all others were non-productive. CDR3 was defined by IMGT convention, running from the second conserved V-encoded cysteine to the conserved J-encoded phenylalanine. The earlier analysis of 450 to 750 of the donors excluded any sequence lacking an unambiguous match to a single V gene segment. An earlier analysis of 587 of the donors called V segments functional above 56.7% productive rearrangements and segregating when the between-donor standard deviation exceeded 5%. A statistical classification framework was built to diagnose cytomegalovirus status from the catalog of TCR beta chain sequences. V and J gene assignment, in a later analysis, came from comparing TCR nucleotide sequences with IMGT/GENE-DB human TR gene sequences. Using the TCRdist pipeline, a later analysis assigned CDR3 sequences along with most-parsimonious VDJ recombination scenarios. In a later analysis, every TCR beta chain was defined by the combination of its CDR3 amino acid sequence and its V-gene family, and reads without a unique V-gene family were dropped. In a later analysis, approximately 590 highly shared, low-generation-probability nucleotide sequences were removed to address suspected cross-contamination and a sequencing artifact. For each public chain, a later analysis derived a clonal expansion index from normalized ranks of inferred template counts within each repertoire. In a later analysis, generation probabilities were computed using a VDJ recombination model fitted to out-of-frame rearrangements, and the results were checked against IGoR. In a later analysis, hypergeometric tests were used to score TCR-TCR, TCR-HLA and TCR-CMV co-occurrence, with a repertoire-size bias correction applied to TCR pairs. To estimate false discovery rates, a later analysis permuted the HLA or CMV assignments 20 times. A later analysis grouped co-occurring TCRs with DBSCAN, adding TCRdist sequence similarity when clustering within HLA-allele-positive subsets. Co-occurrence clustering excluded repertoires with fewer than 30,000 or more than 120,000 public chains, plus five with anomalous nucleotide sharing. TCRdb holds this immuneACCESS table with in-frame rearrangements only. Some clones are missing; in checked studies, unresolved V genes explain under half, and the rest has no known cause. V, J and clone size are taken as reported in that table, and D and trimming were inferred from the DNA itself. The sample table shows around 120,000 clones, and about 74% are seen once. The ten most abundant clones make up around 3.7% of the sample.

In the case of this clone: This clone's antigen is unknown. The input lacks base qualities; no much larger clone sits a single base away. This same CDR3 is encoded by further DNA sequences in the sample.

Overall study results and their limits: Most TCR sequences were observed very rarely across donors, whereas some public TCRs were present in many individuals. Sequencing depth was assumed to be roughly uniform across donors in the presence/absence analyses, though that assumption may not hold. V-gene and J-gene trimming of TCR beta chains was associated with a missense DCLRE1C variant in a later genetic analysis, and the association was replicated in an independent cohort. The earlier analysis of some 560 of the donors excluded roughly 17 rarely observed V segments, including chromosome 9 orphons, because counts were too low. Because HLA typing was unavailable for some donors at each locus, only the typed subset was used in association tests. A later analysis found that TCR association rates varied across HLA loci, with DRB1 alleles showing the most associated TCRs and HLA-C alleles the fewest. It was suggested by the authors that the approach could potentially be generalized to other disease states and immunological phenotypes. A total of fewer than 200 TCR beta chains were listed by the study as associated with cytomegalovirus. A further reported finding was that TCR beta sequences accurately predicted the HLA-A and HLA-B alleles for most subjects in the first cohort. A later genetic analysis reported fewer N-insertions in productive TCRs among donors in an Asian-associated ancestry cluster than the roughly 720-donor mean. According to a later analysis, parvovirus B19, influenza, CMV and Epstein-Barr virus appeared linked to several top co-occurrence clusters. A later analysis found that HLA-associated TCR beta chains were more clonally expanded and had lower generation probabilities than equally common non-associated chains. At a false discovery rate of 0.05, a later analysis linked some 17,000 TCR beta sequences to specific HLA alleles. In an earlier analysis of fewer than 750 of the donors, most TCR beta V segments were observed in productive rearrangements about 90% or about 30% of the time, broadly matching IMGT annotations. When HLA alleles, especially DR and DQ, strongly co-occurred, attributing TCR associations to individual alleles was difficult. A cluster of highly shared sequence variants was judged likely to be a technical artifact of the sequencing pipeline. A few of the identified cytomegalovirus-associated TCR beta chains were confirmed in vitro to be specific for cytomegalovirus antigens. In a later analysis, most CMV-associated TCR beta chains were found to appear HLA-restricted, with HLA associations seemingly driven largely by CMV exposure. Some IMGT-functional V segments, including TRBV6-2 and TRBV6-3, could not be distinguished by the 87-base-pair reads and were therefore excluded. This cohort had only TCR beta chains sequenced, and the lack of alpha or paired-chain data limited which features could be detected. Correlated functional status among segregating V segments might reflect linkage disequilibrium, but an unknown experimental factor could not be ruled out. The only immune exposure information available for the cohort was CMV serostatus. In both the original and validation cohorts, the classifier was reported to diagnose cytomegalovirus status with high specificity and sensitivity.

Looking up the germline V gene yields CDR1 MDHEN and CDR2 SYDVKM. From its cysteine to its phenylalanine, the CDR3 spans 18 amino acids. CDR3 DNA is the only sequence kept; it has 54 bases, read in frame from the first base. Relative to germline, V is 5 bases shorter and J is 5 bases shorter, with 27 bases between their ends. The cohort consisted of 600 or so healthy bone marrow donors. Cohort members were all nominally healthy when sampled, although unrecorded immune exposures were likely present. The donor tested CMV seronegative and was one of the 352 seronegative cohort members. A peripheral blood sample was provided by each donor, and peripheral blood mononuclear cells were used for TCR beta sequencing. Genomic DNA was extracted from the blood cell samples with the Qiagen DNeasy Blood Extraction Kit.

Sequenced input: PBMCs. This receptor was taken from a man under 40 in good health and CMV-seronegative. This receptor chain uses TRBV28 and TRBJ1-1, with TRBD1 as a weak D call on 6 bases. The sequence in DNA is TGTGCCAGCAGTACGACAGCTTTTACAGGGCCTTGGAGTACTGAAGCTTTCTTT. The resulting protein is CASSTTAFTGPWSTEAFF.